This TCR beta chain was sequenced in a study of shared clonotypes between healthy human individuals. Study overall: CD4 naive and memory got three plates each, CD8 naive two, CD8 memory one.

Study results and limitations: Larger richness was generally estimated for naive than memory subsets.

Sequencing was performed with immunoSEQ multiplex PCR; in TCRdb, only in-frame clones are kept and a portion is missing. The table has a few million clones, 85% to 95% seen once. Naive CD8 populations comprised CD45RO-negative cells positively selected for CCR7, excluding terminally differentiated effector memory CD45RA+ cells. Comments on this clone: Its antigen is undetermined.

Trimming pared 0 bases from V and 8 bases from J, leaving 8 bases between. The length of the CDR3 is 13 residues. Germline CDR1 and CDR2: MGHRA and YSYEKL. The receptor was derived from a man aged 18 to 35 in good health. Some clones in this sample may be carry-over from other donors' samples. The sequencing input was naive CD8+ T cells from PBMCs. This chain uses TRBV4-1 with TRBJ1-3; unclear D gene. The CDR3 sequence is CASSQDFGDTIYF. CDR3 bases: TGCGCCAGCAGCCAAGATTTCGGGGACACCATATATTTT.